One and the same sample provided the 3 T cell receptor beta chains below, sequenced in a study of control samples from healthy donors and cancer patients. Clones were read by immunoSEQ multiplex PCR, and TCRdb kept only the in-frame ones, dropping some. This table holds some 120,000 clones, roughly nine tenths found once. The sample comprised PBMCs. These receptors were taken from a woman in her fifties or sixties with colorectal cancer.

This chain joins TRBV27 and TRBJ2-1, with TRBD2 identical over 8 bases. Germline loops: CDR1 MNHEY, CDR2 SMNVEV (reference sequence). With V trimmed by 6 bases and J by 4 bases, 11 bases remained unmatched. The CDR3 is made up of 16 amino acids. CDR3 residues: CASRPLGGALYNEQFF. The CDR3 region has the DNA TGTGCCAGCAGACCCCTCGGGGGGGCGTTATACAATGAGCAGTTCTTC.

V is TRBV5-1 and J is TRBJ1-2; tentative D call: TRBD1 (5 bases). Germline V gene sequence: CDR1 SGHRS, CDR2 YFSETQ. Trimming stripped 4 bases from V and 8 bases from J, with 18 bases between. This CDR3 spans 14 amino acids. The chain's CDR3 is CASSRSTQGQGYTF. CDR3 DNA: TGCGCCAGCAGCCGCTCCACCCAGGGTCAAGGCTACACCTTC.

In its sample, this clone was seen a few times. The chain links TRBV5-4 to TRBJ2-3; D could derive from TRBD1 or TRBD2 (7 bases each). The CDR3 runs to 15 residues. Between the trimmed V and J ends, which lost 1 base and 8 bases, there was a span of 17 bases. CDR1 is SGHNT, CDR2 YYREEE, per germline (reference sequence). The CDR3 DNA reads TGTGCCAGCAGCTTGTGGCAGGGGGGGGTTAGTACGCAGTATTTT. Protein: CASSLWQGGVSTQYF. Full variable domain (missing parts from reference TRBV5-4 and TRBJ2-3): ETGVTQSPTHLIKTRGQQVTLRCSSQSGHNTVSWYQQALGQGPQFIFQYYREEENGRGNFPPRFSGLQFPNYSSELNVNALELDDSALYLCASSLWQGGVSTQYFGPGTRLTVL.